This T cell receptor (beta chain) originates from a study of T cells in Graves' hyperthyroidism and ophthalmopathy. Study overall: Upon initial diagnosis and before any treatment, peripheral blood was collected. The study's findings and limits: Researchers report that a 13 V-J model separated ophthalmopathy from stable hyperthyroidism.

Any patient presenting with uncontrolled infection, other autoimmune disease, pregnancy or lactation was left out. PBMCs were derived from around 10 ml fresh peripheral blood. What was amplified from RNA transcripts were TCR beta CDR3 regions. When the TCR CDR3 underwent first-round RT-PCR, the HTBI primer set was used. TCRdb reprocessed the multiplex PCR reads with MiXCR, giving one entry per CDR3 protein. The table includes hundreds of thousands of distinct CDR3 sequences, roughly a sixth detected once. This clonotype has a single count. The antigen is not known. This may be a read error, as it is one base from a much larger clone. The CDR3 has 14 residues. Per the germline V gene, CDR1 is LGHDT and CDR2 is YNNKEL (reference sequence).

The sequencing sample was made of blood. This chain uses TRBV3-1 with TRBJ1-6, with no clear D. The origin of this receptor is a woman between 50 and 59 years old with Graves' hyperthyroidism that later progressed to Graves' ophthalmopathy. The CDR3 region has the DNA TGTGCCAGCAGCGTTCACAGCTATAGTTCACCCCTCCACTTT. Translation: CASSVHSYSSPLHF.